These 17 T cell receptor beta chains were sequenced from one sample in a study of T cells in localized non-small cell lung cancer. Here immunoSEQ multiplex PCR was the method, and the copy in TCRdb shows in-frame clones only, minus some. The repertoire holds about 46,000 clones, with 81% as singletons. Material: peripheral blood mononuclear cells, obtained before any cancer treatment. These receptors all stem from a man aged 40 to 69 with stage III lung adenocarcinoma.

The V and J genes are TRBV19 and TRBJ2-1; TRBD1 aligns across 10 bases. Trimming cost V 5 bases and J 8 bases; bases outside gene matches: 6. Germline CDR1 is LNHDA and CDR2 is SQIVND (reference sequence). This CDR3 has 14 amino acids. CDR3 nucleotide sequence: TGTGCCAGTAGTCCGGGACAGGGGCTCGATGAGCAGTTCTTC. Translation: CASSPGQGLDEQFF.

The chain is built from TRBV6-5 and TRBJ2-3; D not resolved. This CDR3 spans 16 amino acids. CDR1 is MNHEY, CDR2 SVGAGI, per germline. V was pared by 0 bases and J by 2 bases, with 12 bases between. The CDR3 nucleotides are TGTGCCAGCAGTTACTCGGCTAGTCGGTCCACAGATACGCAGTATTTT. This codes for CASSYSASRSTDTQYF.

The chain employs TRBV19 and TRBJ2-2; perhaps TRBD2 as D (5 bases). Germline assignment: CDR1 LNHDA and CDR2 SQIVND (reference sequence). The CDR3 spans 15 residues. V lost 4 bases, J lost 2 bases, and 11 bases lay in between. The CDR3 reads CASSTRTFNTGELFF. The CDR3 DNA is TGTGCCAGTAGTACTCGGACTTTTAACACCGGGGAGCTGTTTTTT.

The rearrangement links TRBV6-6 to TRBJ1-2, with D possibly TRBD1 on 6 matching bases. Germline assignment: CDR1 MNHNY and CDR2 SVGAGI (reference sequence). The CDR3 totals 14 residues. V shed 4 bases and J shed 3 bases, with 12 bases lying between them. The chain's CDR3 is CASSSQGLYYGYTF. CDR3 coding DNA: TGTGCCAGCAGTTCCCAGGGGCTGTACTATGGCTACACCTTC.

V is TRBV6-6 and J is TRBJ2-7, with D unresolved. This CDR3 spans 12 amino acids. Germline V gives CDR1 MNHNY, CDR2 SVGAGI (reference sequence). The V and J ends lost 6 bases and 0 bases respectively, with 6 bases between them. CDR3: CASSHVSYEQYF. CDR3 nucleotide sequence: TGTGCCAGCAGCCACGTCTCCTACGAGCAGTACTTC.

This chain uses TRBV6-6 with TRBJ1-1, with unresolved D. The V end was cut by 4 bases, the J end by 8 bases, with 5 bases between. The CDR3 is 10 residues long. Germline V CDR1 and CDR2: MNHNY, SVGAGI (reference sequence). Here the CDR3 reads CASSSIEAFF. The CDR3 DNA reads as TGTGCCAGCAGTTCCATAGAAGCTTTCTTT.

The gene calls are TRBV18 and TRBJ1-2; D call uncertain. V lost 0 bases, J lost 2 bases, and 4 bases lay in between. Germline V gene data show CDR1 as KGHSH and CDR2 as LQKENI. The CDR3 runs 13 residues. CDR3 amino acids: CASSPPVNYGYTF. CDR3 in DNA: TGTGCCAGCTCACCACCAGTGAACTATGGCTACACCTTC.

V is TRBV2 and J is TRBJ2-7; D is perhaps TRBD1 or TRBD2 (5 bases each). The CDR3 has 13 residues. Trimming removed 7 bases at V and 6 bases at J, with 16 bases between. From germline, CDR1 is SNHLY and CDR2 FYNNEI. Written as DNA, the CDR3 is TGTGCCAGCACCGAGGGTCAGGGTCGCGAGCAGTACTTC. Its protein product is CASTEGQGREQYF. The complete variable domain, with remaining parts taken from reference TRBV2 and TRBJ2-7, reads EPEVTQTPSHQVTQMGQEVILRCVPISNHLYFYWYRQILGQKVEFLVSFYNNEISEKSEIFDDQFSVERPDGSNFTLKIRSTKLEDSAMYFCASTEGQGREQYFGPGTRLTVT.

The chain couples TRBV7-6 to TRBJ1-3; TRBD1 aligns across 8 bases. Germline CDR1 and CDR2: SGHVS and FNYEAQ. The CDR3 totals 15 residues. Trimming took 0 bases from V and 3 from J; bases not matched to a gene: 1. CDR3 sequence reads: CASSLATGGGNTIYF. CDR3 in DNA: TGTGCCAGCAGCTTAGCAACAGGGGGTGGAAACACCATATATTTT.

The CDR3 DNA follows: TGTGCCATCAGCGGGGGGACAGATACGCAGTATTTT. Protein sequence: CAISGGTDTQYF. V and J are TRBV10-3 and TRBJ2-3; 7 bases line up with TRBD2. The CDR3 is 12 residues long. V lost 6 bases, J lost 3 bases, and 0 bases stayed unmatched. CDR1 is ENHRY, CDR2 SYGVKD, per germline.

The J gene is TRBJ2-3, the V gene TRBV2, with D perhaps TRBD1 (5 bases). The CDR3 covers 12 residues. V lost 5 bases and J lost 5, with 8 bases in between. Germline V CDR1 and CDR2: SNHLY, FYNNEI. For the CDR3, the DNA is TGTGCCAGCAGTCGGACACAAGATACGCAGTATTTT. It translates to CASSRTQDTQYF.

This clone came up a few times. The chain is built from TRBV14 and TRBJ2-3; unclear D gene. The CDR3 is 12 residues long. Looked up from germline, CDR1 is SGHDN and CDR2 is FVKESK. V dropped 1 base and J dropped 6 bases, with 5 bases sitting between them. The CDR3 coding sequence is TGTGCCAGCAGCCAAGTTCGGGATACGCAGTATTTT. Translation: CASSQVRDTQYF.

The CDR3: CASTTGQLIAKNIQYF. For the CDR3, the DNA is TGTGCCAGCACCACGGGACAGCTAATAGCCAAAAACATTCAGTACTTC. This rearrangement joins TRBV27 to TRBJ2-4; 7 bases map to TRBD1. Per germline, CDR1 MNHEY and CDR2 SMNVEV (reference sequence). This CDR3 has 16 residues. The V gene end was trimmed by 7 bases and the J gene end by 0 bases; junction bases not matched to a gene: 9.

This clone was detected once. CDR3 nucleotides: TGTGCCAGCAGTTACGAGATCTCTGGGGCCAACGTCCTGACTTTC. This gives the protein CASSYEISGANVLTF. The gene calls are TRBV6-5 and TRBJ2-6, with D unclear. V shed 2 bases and J shed 0 bases, with 5 bases lying between them. Germline V gene data show CDR1 as MNHEY and CDR2 as SVGAGI. The CDR3 sequence is 15 residues long.

This chain joins TRBV4-1 and TRBJ2-2, with 7 positions matching TRBD1. CDR1 is MGHRA, CDR2 YSYEKL, per germline. V lost 4 bases and J lost 1; bases outside the gene matches: 3. The CDR3 loop spans 15 amino acids. CDR3 sequence reads: CASSRGTVNTGELFF. CDR3 bases: TGCGCCAGCAGCCGAGGGACAGTGAACACCGGGGAGCTGTTTTTT.

V gene TRBV4-2 combines with J gene TRBJ2-7; 7 positions match TRBD1. The germline V gene has CDR1 LGHNA and CDR2 YNFKEQ. This CDR3 is 17 amino acids long. The J segment lost 4 bases and the V segment lost 4 bases, leaving 16 bases of the junction unmatched. CDR3 sequence (DNA): TGTGCCAGCAGCCCTCAAGTCAAGGGACAGCCGATATACGAGCAGTACTTC. Translated: CASSPQVKGQPIYEQYF.

The chain combines TRBV7-2 with TRBJ2-3; D ambiguous. V lost 6 bases to trimming and J lost 0 bases, with 1 base between them. CDR1 is SGHTA, CDR2 FQGNSA, per germline. The CDR3 consists of 11 residues. Written as DNA, the CDR3 is TGTGCCAGCAGAAGCACAGATACGCAGTATTTT. Translated, it gives CASRSTDTQYF. The whole variable domain, filled in from reference TRBV7-2 and TRBJ2-3, reads GAGVSQSPSNKVTEKGKDVELRCDPISGHTALYWYRQSLGQGLEFLIYFQGNSAPDKSGLPSDRFSAERTGGSVSTLTIQRTQQEDSAVYLCASRSTDTQYFGPGTRLTVL.